Listed here are 32 T cell receptor beta chains from one sample, sequenced in a study of blood T cell repertoires in COVID-19. The data were produced by immunoSEQ multiplex PCR, yet TCRdb's version contains in-frame clones alone and is incomplete. The profile covers about 220,000 clones, with 75% to 90% appearing a single time and around 3.2% taken by the ten largest. The sample taken for sequencing was PBMCs or T cells enriched from blood (not recorded which). These receptors originate from a woman between 18 and 29 years old in a cohort exposed to, infected with or recovered from COVID-19 (not recorded which).

The chain couples TRBV28 to TRBJ1-3; a possible D gene is TRBD1 (5 bases). Germline V gives CDR1 MDHEN, CDR2 SYDVKM. Trimming took off 7 bases at V and 3 bases at J, with 19 bases between the two ends. The CDR3 sequence is 16 residues long. Here the CDR3 DNA reads TGTGCCAGCAAGTCGTTCGTAGGGGATTATGGAAACACCATATATTTT. This codes for CASKSFVGDYGNTIYF.

The V gene is TRBV5-4, the J gene TRBJ1-3; TRBD1 might be the D (5 bases). CDR1 and CDR2 (germline): SGHNT, YYREEE (reference sequence). The CDR3 extends over 15 amino acids. Trimming stripped 2 bases from V and 1 base from J, with 10 bases between. The DNA of the CDR3 is TGTGCCAGCAGCTTCGCAAGGGGATCTGGAAACACCATATATTTT. This encodes CASSFARGSGNTIYF.

This chain joins TRBV6-5 and TRBJ2-5; D is perhaps TRBD1 (5 bases). The CDR3 has 15 residues. The germline gives CDR1 MNHEY, CDR2 SVGAGI. Trimming stripped 2 bases from V and 2 bases from J, with 12 bases between. The CDR3 sequence is CASSYLRGIQETQYF. CDR3 in DNA: TGTGCCAGCAGTTACCTTAGGGGAATTCAAGAGACCCAGTACTTC.

This rearrangement joins TRBV6-5 to TRBJ2-3, with TRBD2 matching over 10 bases. Germline CDR1 and CDR2: MNHEY and SVGAGI. With 6 bases clipped from V and 5 bases from J, the junction kept 5 bases outside the gene matches. This CDR3 region has 14 residues. The CDR3 sequence is CASRISGGRDTQYF. CDR3 nucleotides: TGTGCCAGCAGAATTAGCGGGGGGAGAGATACGCAGTATTTT.

The chain uses TRBV6-5 and TRBJ1-1; possibly TRBD1 for D (5 bases). The CDR3 covers 15 residues. Per the germline V gene, CDR1 is MNHEY and CDR2 is SVGAGI. Trimming left V 5 bases short and J 0 bases short, with 13 bases between. The DNA for the CDR3 is TGTGCCAGCAGTCGGCGGGGGGGAATGAACACTGAAGCTTTCTTT. Translating gives CASSRRGGMNTEAFF.

J is TRBJ1-6 and V is TRBV2, with D perhaps TRBD1 (6 bases). V was cut by 8 bases and J by 6 bases, with 14 bases left in between. Germline V CDR1 and CDR2: SNHLY, FYNNEI. This CDR3 has 14 residues. CDR3 amino acids: CASGGRGTNSPLHF. CDR3 sequence (DNA): TGTGCCAGCGGGGGCAGGGGAACTAATTCACCCCTCCACTTT.

The rearrangement uses TRBV11-2 and TRBJ2-5; the match to TRBD1 covers 8 bases. The CDR3 loop spans 17 amino acids. V lost 5 bases and J lost 5; bases outside the gene matches: 16. CDR1 and CDR2 from the germline V gene are SGHAT and FQNNGV. In DNA, the CDR3 is TGTGCCAGCAGCAAAGGGTCAACGGACAGGGTATTTGAGACCCAGTACTTC. Residues: CASSKGSTDRVFETQYF.

The chain recombines TRBV19 with TRBJ1-4, with 7 bases identical to TRBD1. The V gene end was trimmed by 5 bases and the J gene end by 8 bases; junction bases not matched to a gene: 11. The CDR3 loop spans 15 amino acids. Per germline, CDR1 LNHDA and CDR2 SQIVND (reference sequence). The CDR3 loop reads CASSWGTGVGEKLFF. For the CDR3, the DNA is TGTGCCAGTAGTTGGGGCACAGGGGTAGGGGAAAAACTGTTTTTT. Complete variable domain (other parts from reference TRBV19 and TRBJ1-4): DGGITQSPKYLFRKEGQNVTLSCEQNLNHDAMYWYRQDPGQGLRLIYYSQIVNDFQKGDIAEGYSVSREKKESFPLTVTSAQKNPTAFYLCASSWGTGVGEKLFFGSGTQLSVL.

This clone was detected a few times. The V and J genes are TRBV29-1 and TRBJ2-5; 9 positions agree with TRBD2. The V gene's germline CDR1 is SQVTM and CDR2 ANQGSEA. Trimming cost V 6 bases and J 2 bases; bases outside gene matches: 7. The CDR3 totals 14 residues. The DNA of the CDR3 is TGCAGCGTCCTCTGGAGCGGGGGGCAAGAGACCCAGTACTTC. This sequence encodes CSVLWSGGQETQYF.

The chain couples TRBV10-1 to TRBJ2-3; D perhaps matches TRBD2 (5 bases). CDR3 length: 14 amino acids. V dropped 0 bases and J dropped 5 bases, with 9 bases sitting between them. Germline CDR1 and CDR2: WNHNN and SYGVQD (reference sequence). CDR3 loop: CASSESLAQDTQYF. The CDR3 DNA sequence: TGCGCCAGCAGTGAGTCTCTAGCCCAAGATACGCAGTATTTT.

This clone was observed a single time. This chain connects TRBV5-1 to TRBJ2-5; perhaps TRBD2 as D (6 bases). The V gene lost 7 bases and the J gene lost 2 bases, with 21 bases spanning the gap. The CDR3 runs to 16 residues. Germline CDR1 reads SGHRS; CDR2 reads YFSETQ. This CDR3 reads CASQSGDLAPQETQYF. The CDR3 coding sequence is TGCGCCAGCCAGTCAGGCGACCTAGCGCCTCAAGAGACCCAGTACTTC.

The genes are TRBV15 and TRBJ1-2, with 8 positions matching TRBD1. Unmatched junction bases numbered 2, after V lost 5 bases and J lost 3 bases. Germline CDR1 is LNHNV and CDR2 is YYDKDF (reference sequence). The CDR3 loop spans 13 amino acids. The CDR3 sequence is CATSPDRDYGYTF. The CDR3 nucleotides read TGTGCCACCAGCCCGGACAGGGACTATGGCTACACCTTC.

The chain recombines TRBV12-3 or TRBV12-4 with TRBJ1-1, with D uncertain. This CDR3 contains 12 residues. Trimming left V 2 bases short and J 10 bases short, with 11 bases between. The CDR3 DNA reads TGTGCCAGCAGTTTAACCTTAGAGAGAGCTTTCTTT. Protein sequence: CASSLTLERAFF.

As DNA, the CDR3 is TGTGCCTCAGGGGACATTTCCTACAATGAGCAGTTCTTC. It yields the protein CASGDISYNEQFF. The chain has TRBV2 and TRBJ2-1; D possibly corresponds to TRBD1 (6 bases). This CDR3 has 13 amino acids. The V and J ends lost 11 bases and 1 base respectively, with 12 bases between them. CDR1 is SNHLY and CDR2 is FYNNEI in the germline V gene. Drawing the rest from reference TRBV2 and TRBJ2-1, the complete variable domain is EPEVTQTPSHQVTQMGQEVILRCVPISNHLYFYWYRQILGQKVEFLVSFYNNEISEKSEIFDDQFSVERPDGSNFTLKIRSTKLEDSAMYFCASGDISYNEQFFGPGTRLTVL.

This sequence joins TRBV5-1 and TRBJ1-2; weak D call: TRBD1 (5 bases). The CDR3 covers 16 residues. Per the germline V gene, CDR1 is SGHRS and CDR2 is YFSETQ. Trimming took 0 bases from V and 5 from J, leaving 17 bases between them. The CDR3 reads CASSLGAGQFRYGYTF. The CDR3 DNA follows: TGCGCCAGCAGCTTGGGTGCAGGGCAATTCCGGTATGGCTACACCTTC.

The chain links TRBV2 to TRBJ2-1; no firm D call. Germline CDR1 reads SNHLY; CDR2 reads FYNNEI. This CDR3 contains 13 residues. V was trimmed by 4 bases and J by 4 bases, leaving 8 bases between them. This CDR3 is CASSADTYNEQFF. In DNA form, the CDR3 reads TGTGCCAGCAGTGCCGACACGTACAATGAGCAGTTCTTC.

The chain recombines TRBV2 with TRBJ1-4; 7 nucleotides agree with TRBD1. Germline CDR1 reads SNHLY; CDR2 reads FYNNEI. This CDR3 has 14 amino acids. Trimming took 7 bases from V and 3 from J; bases not matched to a gene: 5. The CDR3, as DNA: TGTGCCAGCACCGGACAGGTCTCTAATGAAAAACTGTTTTTT. It specifies CASTGQVSNEKLFF.

This clone was counted once. This chain connects TRBV10-3 to TRBJ1-6; 7 bases fit TRBD1. Trimming removed 2 bases from V and 7 bases from J; junction bases left unmatched: 11. CDR3 length equals 17 residues. Per the germline V gene, CDR1 is ENHRY and CDR2 is SYGVKD. CDR3 amino acids: CAISEGVGGLENSPLHF. For the CDR3, the DNA is TGTGCCATCAGTGAGGGTGTAGGGGGCCTGGAGAATTCACCCCTCCACTTT.

This clone was recorded a few times. The chain joins TRBV5-1 to TRBJ1-4; 9 nucleotides agree with TRBD1. CDR1 SGHRS and CDR2 YFSETQ come from the germline V gene. This CDR3 has 15 amino acids. J was trimmed by 5 bases and V by 3 bases; bases with no gene match: 5. In DNA, the CDR3 is TGCGCCAGCAGCTCCCAAGGACAGGGGAATGAAAAACTGTTTTTT. It is translated as CASSSQGQGNEKLFF.

The chain has TRBV18 and TRBJ1-1; D might be TRBD1 (5 bases). V dropped 6 bases and J dropped 6 bases, with 11 bases sitting between them. Germline CDR1 is KGHSH and CDR2 is LQKENI. The CDR3 loop spans 12 amino acids. The CDR3 spells CASSPQGPEAFF. The CDR3 region has the DNA TGTGCCAGCTCGCCCCAGGGCCCTGAAGCTTTCTTT.

This clone was observed a single time. This rearrangement joins TRBV28 to TRBJ1-2; D is undetermined. The germline V and J ends were trimmed by 10 bases and 8 bases, with 17 bases remaining between them. The CDR3 covers 12 residues. CDR1 and CDR2 (germline): MDHEN, SYDVKM. The CDR3 DNA reads as TGTGCCACCTCAAGCACCAGACAAGGCTACACCTTC. Translated: CATSSTRQGYTF.

The chain is built from TRBV12-3 or TRBV12-4 and TRBJ2-1, with a weak D call TRBD2 (5 bases). Deletions cut 8 bases from V and 4 bases from J, with 9 bases between. The CDR3 runs 12 residues. The CDR3 loop reads CASSGGYNEQFF. CDR3 DNA: TGTGCCAGCTCAGGAGGATACAATGAGCAGTTCTTC.

V usage is TRBV6-5 and J usage is TRBJ1-1; D unclear. The CDR3 spans 10 residues. Looked up from germline, CDR1 is MNHEY and CDR2 is SVGAGI. V was pared by 7 bases and J by 7 bases, with 7 bases between. The CDR3 DNA reads TGTGCCAGCATCCACATTGAAGCTTTCTTT. It specifies CASIHIEAFF.

The rearrangement uses TRBV10-3 and TRBJ2-7; TRBD2 is a possible D gene (6 bases). Trimming took off 4 bases at V and 4 bases at J, with 23 bases between the two ends. This CDR3 spans 17 amino acids. Germline assignment: CDR1 ENHRY and CDR2 SYGVKD. CDR3 nucleotide sequence: TGTGCCATCAGTGGAGGGCCTTCTAGCGCCGAGAGATACGAGCAGTACTTC. As protein: CAISGGPSSAERYEQYF.

The chain links TRBV24-1 to TRBJ2-3, with TRBD1 matching 8 bases. J gave up 8 bases and V 3 bases, and 6 bases lay outside the gene matches. The CDR3 spans 14 residues. Germline CDR1 is KGHDR and CDR2 is SFDVKD. This chain's CDR3 is CATSDVSTGATQYF. The CDR3 DNA reads TGTGCCACCAGTGATGTATCGACAGGGGCTACGCAGTATTTT.

The chain combines TRBV25-1 with TRBJ2-3; TRBD2 might be the D (6 bases). The CDR3 runs 14 residues. Germline CDR1 MGHDK, CDR2 SYGVNS. V lost 4 bases, J lost 6 bases, and 14 bases lay in between. CDR3 bases: TGTGCCAGCAGTGCCTGGGGAGGATTGGATACGCAGTATTTT. It codes for CASSAWGGLDTQYF.

J is TRBJ2-7 and V is TRBV5-1; 10 nucleotides align to TRBD1. CDR1 is SGHRS, CDR2 YFSETQ, per germline. After removal of 0 bases from V and 3 bases from J, the junction contained 6 bases not matched to a gene. The CDR3 runs to 16 residues. CDR3 amino acids: CASSLGGGTGVYEQYF. In DNA, the CDR3 is TGCGCCAGCAGCTTGGGGGGTGGGACAGGGGTCTACGAGCAGTACTTC. The variable domain in full, completed from reference TRBV5-1 and TRBJ2-7, reads KAGVTQTPRYLIKTRGQQVTLSCSPISGHRSVSWYQQTPGQGLQFLFEYFSETQRNKGNFPGRFSGRQFSNSRSEMNVSTLELGDSALYLCASSLGGGTGVYEQYFGPGTRLTVT.

This chain connects TRBV7-9 to TRBJ1-1; perhaps TRBD1 as D (5 bases). This CDR3 has 14 residues. The V and J ends lost 5 bases and 2 bases respectively, with 12 bases between them. Per the germline V gene, CDR1 is SEHNR and CDR2 is FQNEAQ (reference sequence). CDR3 in DNA: TGTGCCAGCAGCCCAACAAGGGGCAACACTGAAGCTTTCTTT. Amino acid sequence: CASSPTRGNTEAFF. Based on the CDR3 plus reference TRBV7-9 and TRBJ1-1, the full variable domain is DTGVSQNPRHKITKRGQNVTFRCDPISEHNRLYWYRQTLGQGPEFLTYFQNEAQLEKSRLLSDRFSAERPKGSFSTLEIQRTEQGDSAMYLCASSPTRGNTEAFFGQGTRLTVV.

J is TRBJ2-7 and V is TRBV2; D is possibly TRBD1 (6 bases). Germline-derived CDR1 and CDR2 are SNHLY and FYNNEI. Between the trimmed V and J ends, which lost 7 bases and 9 bases, there was a span of 13 bases. There are 11 residues in the CDR3. CDR3 DNA sequence: TGTGCCAGCATAAGCGCAGGGGTGCAGTACTTC. Its protein is CASISAGVQYF. The variable domain in full, completed from reference TRBV2 and TRBJ2-7, reads EPEVTQTPSHQVTQMGQEVILRCVPISNHLYFYWYRQILGQKVEFLVSFYNNEISEKSEIFDDQFSVERPDGSNFTLKIRSTKLEDSAMYFCASISAGVQYFGPGTRLTVT.

The chain couples TRBV20-1 to TRBJ1-6; no firm D call. The CDR3 has 12 residues. Trimming left V 3 bases short and J 8 bases short, with 8 bases between. CDR1 is DFQATT, CDR2 SNEGSKA, per germline (reference sequence). The CDR3 sequence is CSASRRDSPLHF. CDR3 nucleotides: TGCAGTGCTAGTAGGAGGGATTCACCCCTCCACTTT.

This clone has just one count. The J gene is TRBJ1-1, the V gene TRBV6-5, with D tentatively TRBD1 (5 bases). Trimming pared 8 bases from V and 5 bases from J, leaving 18 bases between. This CDR3 has 14 amino acids. Germline V gives CDR1 MNHEY, CDR2 SVGAGI. The CDR3 sequence: CASGPQGVRTEAFF. The CDR3 DNA is TGTGCCAGCGGACCGCAGGGCGTTCGAACTGAAGCTTTCTTT.

This chain connects TRBV5-6 to TRBJ1-1; no clear D gene. The germline gives CDR1 SGHDT, CDR2 YYEEEE. The CDR3 contains 13 residues. Between the trimmed V and J ends, which lost 1 base and 11 bases, there was a span of 15 bases. As DNA, the CDR3 is TGTGCCAGCAGCTTGTTGGCCGGGGATAGGGCTTTCTTT. Amino acids: CASSLLAGDRAFF. Based on the CDR3 plus reference TRBV5-6 and TRBJ1-1, the full variable domain is DAGVTQSPTHLIKTRGQQVTLRCSPKSGHDTVSWYQQALGQGPQFIFQYYEEEERQRGNFPDRFSGHQFPNYSSELNVNALLLGDSALYLCASSLLAGDRAFFGQGTRLTVV.